Below, 25 T cell receptor beta chains from the same sample are listed, as sequenced in a study of blood T cell repertoires in COVID-19. Clones were sequenced by immunoSEQ multiplex PCR, and TCRdb holds only the in-frame ones, with some missing. The data hold about 210,000 clones, with over 80% observed a single time. The sample taken for sequencing was peripheral blood. The receptors were gathered from a man aged 55 to 70 with COVID-19, enrolled during active disease.

The genes are TRBV5-1 and TRBJ2-7; 9 nucleotides agree with TRBD1. With V trimmed by 0 bases and J by 4 bases, 2 bases remained unmatched. The CDR3 covers 14 residues. Germline CDR1 is SGHRS and CDR2 is YFSETQ. The CDR3 coding sequence is TGCGCCAGCAGCTTGGCTGGGACAGGGTACGAGCAGTACTTC. Its protein is CASSLAGTGYEQYF. The full variable domain, rest sourced from reference TRBV5-1 and TRBJ2-7, is KAGVTQTPRYLIKTRGQQVTLSCSPISGHRSVSWYQQTPGQGLQFLFEYFSETQRNKGNFPGRFSGRQFSNSRSEMNVSTLELGDSALYLCASSLAGTGYEQYFGPGTRLTVT.

In this sample, this clone turned up a few times. The genes are TRBV12-3 or TRBV12-4 and TRBJ1-2, with 7 bases aligning to TRBD1. Trimming took 5 bases from V and 8 from J; bases not matched to a gene: 8. The CDR3 totals 13 residues. The CDR3 sequence is CASSLDDRAGYTF. The CDR3 nucleotides read TGTGCCAGCAGTCTAGATGACAGGGCCGGCTACACCTTC.

This clone was seen a few times. The chain recombines TRBV28 with TRBJ1-5; 9 bases align to TRBD1. Trimming at V came to 8 bases and at J to 6 bases, leaving 11 bases not matched to a gene. CDR1 is MDHEN and CDR2 is SYDVKM in the germline V gene. This CDR3 region has 15 residues. The CDR3 region is CASGYRGRESQPQHF. The CDR3 coding sequence is TGTGCCAGCGGATACAGGGGGCGCGAAAGTCAGCCCCAGCATTTT.

This clone appeared a few times. The chain couples TRBV5-1 to TRBJ1-2; D remains unclear. The CDR3 spans 15 residues. CDR1 SGHRS and CDR2 YFSETQ come from the germline V gene. Trimming stripped 5 bases from V and 1 base from J, with 15 bases between. This chain's CDR3 is CASRVREADNYGYTF. The CDR3, as DNA: TGCGCCAGCAGAGTTCGGGAGGCCGATAACTATGGCTACACCTTC. Based on the CDR3 plus reference TRBV5-1 and TRBJ1-2, the full variable domain is KAGVTQTPRYLIKTRGQQVTLSCSPISGHRSVSWYQQTPGQGLQFLFEYFSETQRNKGNFPGRFSGRQFSNSRSEMNVSTLELGDSALYLCASRVREADNYGYTFGSGTRLTVV.

V gene TRBV27 combines with J gene TRBJ2-3, with 10 nucleotides matching TRBD2. Trimming at V came to 6 bases and at J to 6 bases, leaving 9 bases not matched to a gene. CDR1 is MNHEY and CDR2 is SMNVEV in the germline V gene (reference sequence). The CDR3 runs 15 residues. The CDR3 protein is CASRGGLAGVDTQYF. The CDR3 DNA reads TGTGCCAGCAGGGGGGGGCTAGCGGGAGTGGATACGCAGTATTTT.

The rearrangement links TRBV10-3 to TRBJ2-2, with 7 bases fitting TRBD1. Germline loops: CDR1 ENHRY, CDR2 SYGVKD. CDR3 length: 18 residues. V was clipped by 2 bases and J by 0 bases; unmatched bases: 9. CDR3 nucleotides: TGTGCCATCAGTGAGCCTCCTGCAGGGGGACCGAACACCGGGGAGCTGTTTTTT. Its protein is CAISEPPAGGPNTGELFF.

In this sample, this clone turned up once. The chain carries TRBV29-1 and TRBJ2-7, with D possibly being TRBD2 (5 bases). The CDR3 is 13 residues long. CDR1 SQVTM and CDR2 ANQGSEA come from the germline V gene. V lost 3 bases and J lost 4, with 13 bases in between. As DNA, the CDR3 is TGCAGCGTTGAGGACGAGAGCGGATACGAGCAGTACTTC. Amino acids: CSVEDESGYEQYF.

The rearrangement joins TRBV6-5 to TRBJ1-4, with 8 bases identical to TRBD1. Germline CDR1 and CDR2: MNHEY and SVGAGI. CDR3 length: 16 amino acids. Unmatched junction bases numbered 7, after V lost 4 bases and J lost 3 bases. The CDR3 sequence is CASSSPRDRSNEKLFF. The CDR3 nucleotides are TGTGCCAGCAGTTCCCCCCGGGACAGGTCTAATGAAAAACTGTTTTTT.

J is TRBJ1-4 and V is TRBV19; no firm D call. V was cut by 5 bases and J by 8 bases, with 15 bases left in between. The CDR3 has 14 residues. Per the germline V gene, CDR1 is LNHDA and CDR2 is SQIVND (reference sequence). The CDR3 region has the DNA TGTGCCAGTAGTGATCATATCCGAGGGGAAAAACTGTTTTTT. This codes for CASSDHIRGEKLFF.

Regarding this clone: One end of the junction is discordant with germline, which a read error may explain. The CDR3 reads CANSLWDMSSYEQYF. For the CDR3, the DNA is TGTGCCAACAGCTTATGGGACATGAGCTCCTACGAGCAGTACTTC. The chain combines TRBV7-2 with TRBJ2-7; TRBD1 is a possible D gene (6 bases). The CDR3 length is 15 residues. The germline V gene has CDR1 SGHTA and CDR2 FQGNSA.

V usage is TRBV5-1 and J usage is TRBJ2-1, with 9 bases matching TRBD1. This CDR3 contains 15 residues. CDR1 and CDR2 (germline): SGHRS, YFSETQ. The V and J ends lost 2 bases and 8 bases, in that order; junction bases with no gene match: 8. The chain's CDR3 is CASSLEDRGLDEQFF. The CDR3 region has the DNA TGCGCCAGCAGCTTAGAGGACAGGGGTTTGGATGAGCAGTTCTTC. Filled out from reference TRBV5-1 and TRBJ2-1, the complete variable domain reads KAGVTQTPRYLIKTRGQQVTLSCSPISGHRSVSWYQQTPGQGLQFLFEYFSETQRNKGNFPGRFSGRQFSNSRSEMNVSTLELGDSALYLCASSLEDRGLDEQFFGPGTRLTVL.

V usage is TRBV24-1 and J usage is TRBJ2-1; D is perhaps TRBD2 (5 bases). Trimming removed 9 bases from V and 9 bases from J, with 17 bases in between. The CDR3 has 13 amino acids. CDR1 and CDR2 from the germline V gene are KGHDR and SFDVKD. The CDR3 nucleotides are TGTGCCACCGGAGACTACCCGCTGGGTGAGCAGTTCTTC. It codes for CATGDYPLGEQFF.

The rearrangement uses TRBV5-4 and TRBJ2-5; TRBD1 matches 7 bases. V shed 0 bases, J shed 5 bases, and the junction held 10 bases outside the gene matches. CDR3 length: 16 residues. Germline V gives CDR1 SGHNT, CDR2 YYREEE (reference sequence). The CDR3 sequence: CASSLGETGRGETQYF. CDR3 DNA: TGTGCCAGCAGCTTGGGCGAGACAGGGCGCGGTGAGACCCAGTACTTC. Filled out from reference TRBV5-4 and TRBJ2-5, the complete variable domain reads ETGVTQSPTHLIKTRGQQVTLRCSSQSGHNTVSWYQQALGQGPQFIFQYYREEENGRGNFPPRFSGLQFPNYSSELNVNALELDDSALYLCASSLGETGRGETQYFGPGTRLLVL.

V usage is TRBV4-1 and J usage is TRBJ2-7; no clear D gene. The germline V gene encodes CDR1 MGHRA and CDR2 YSYEKL. V dropped 1 base and J dropped 0 bases, with 13 bases sitting between them. The CDR3 extends over 16 amino acids. CDR3 DNA: TGCGCCAGCAGCCAAGTACGCCCGGGTATCTCCTACGAGCAGTACTTC. This gives the protein CASSQVRPGISYEQYF.

This clone has just one count. The gene calls are TRBV2 and TRBJ1-4, with 12 nucleotides matching TRBD1. Germline V gene sequence: CDR1 SNHLY, CDR2 FYNNEI. The CDR3 is 15 amino acids. Trimming at V came to 8 bases and at J to 3 bases, leaving 4 bases not matched to a gene. The CDR3 here is CASSGQGAPNEKLFF. As DNA, the CDR3 is TGTGCCAGCTCGGGACAGGGGGCGCCTAATGAAAAACTGTTTTTT. Full variable domain (outside the CDR3, taken from reference TRBV2 and TRBJ1-4): EPEVTQTPSHQVTQMGQEVILRCVPISNHLYFYWYRQILGQKVEFLVSFYNNEISEKSEIFDDQFSVERPDGSNFTLKIRSTKLEDSAMYFCASSGQGAPNEKLFFGSGTQLSVL.

V usage is TRBV5-1 and J usage is TRBJ1-1, with D tentatively TRBD1 (6 bases). The CDR3 loop spans 14 amino acids. Deletions cut 1 base from V and 8 bases from J, with 15 bases between. Germline assignment: CDR1 SGHRS and CDR2 YFSETQ. The CDR3 nucleotides are TGCGCCAGCAGCTTGCAGGAGACAGGCGGCGAAGCTTTCTTT. It translates to CASSLQETGGEAFF.

V and J are TRBV9 and TRBJ2-2, with a tentative D call TRBD1 (6 bases). Trimming left V 0 bases short and J 3 bases short, with 15 bases between. CDR3 length equals 17 residues. Germline lookup yields CDR1 SGDLS and CDR2 YYNGEE. The CDR3 is CASSVAVSGAYTGELFF. CDR3 in DNA: TGTGCCAGCAGCGTAGCTGTGTCAGGGGCCTACACCGGGGAGCTGTTTTTT.

The CDR3 region is CASSLAEGRGGYTF. The CDR3 DNA follows: TGCGCCAGCAGCTTGGCCGAGGGCCGCGGTGGCTACACCTTC. The chain uses TRBV5-1 and TRBJ1-2, with no clear D. V lost 0 bases, J lost 7 bases, and 13 bases lay in between. This CDR3 spans 14 amino acids. Germline-derived CDR1 and CDR2 are SGHRS and YFSETQ.

This clone was counted only a few times. The V call is TRBV28, the J call TRBJ2-3; 9 bases line up with TRBD1. Germline V gene sequence: CDR1 MDHEN, CDR2 SYDVKM. The CDR3 contains 15 residues. With V trimmed by 1 base and J by 5 bases, 4 bases remained unmatched. This chain's CDR3 is CASSLLGQGRDTQYF. The CDR3 coding sequence is TGTGCCAGCAGTTTATTAGGACAGGGGCGAGATACGCAGTATTTT.

The V and J genes are TRBV24-1 and TRBJ2-6; 10 positions agree with TRBD1. The germline V gene has CDR1 KGHDR and CDR2 SFDVKD. Trimming took 6 bases from V and 0 from J; bases not matched to a gene: 10. CDR3 length equals 19 residues. DNA for the CDR3: TGTGCCACCAGTACGACCCGGGACAGGGGATACTCTGGGGCCAACGTCCTGACTTTC. Translating it yields CATSTTRDRGYSGANVLTF.

Only one count was recorded for this clone. The chain carries TRBV6-1 and TRBJ2-3, with 9 nucleotides matching TRBD2. The CDR3 sequence is 16 residues long. Germline CDR1 reads MNHNS; CDR2 reads SASEGT. V lost 2 bases and J lost 3; bases outside the gene matches: 6. The CDR3 is CASSEPAGGPTDTQYF. The CDR3 DNA follows: TGTGCCAGCAGTGAACCGGCGGGAGGGCCGACAGATACGCAGTATTTT.

The rearrangement uses TRBV19 and TRBJ2-2; 9 positions match TRBD1. V trimming: 0 bases; J trimming: 0 bases; junction bases outside the gene matches: 5. The length of the CDR3 is 18 residues. Germline-derived CDR1 and CDR2 are LNHDA and SQIVND (reference sequence). CDR3 sequence reads: CASSIDLWDRANTGELFF. Here the CDR3 DNA reads TGTGCCAGTAGTATAGATCTATGGGACAGGGCGAACACCGGGGAGCTGTTTTTT.

The rearrangement links TRBV9 to TRBJ1-2, with D tentatively TRBD1 (6 bases). The CDR3 extends over 13 amino acids. Germline loops: CDR1 SGDLS, CDR2 YYNGEE. With 3 bases removed from V and 7 bases from J, the gap between germline ends came to 13 bases. The CDR3 DNA is TGTGCCAGCAGCGCCGGGACACCAAGTGGCTACACCTTC. Its translation: CASSAGTPSGYTF.

The chain has TRBV5-4 and TRBJ1-3; 7 nucleotides align to TRBD1. J was trimmed by 0 bases and V by 0 bases; bases with no gene match: 6. The CDR3 totals 17 residues. The germline CDR1 and CDR2 sequences are SGHNT and YYREEE (reference sequence). CDR3 sequence: CASSLAPTGSSGNTIYF. CDR3 nucleotide sequence: TGTGCCAGCAGCTTGGCCCCGACAGGGAGCTCTGGAAACACCATATATTTT. Full variable domain (rest looked up from reference TRBV5-4 and TRBJ1-3): ETGVTQSPTHLIKTRGQQVTLRCSSQSGHNTVSWYQQALGQGPQFIFQYYREEENGRGNFPPRFSGLQFPNYSSELNVNALELDDSALYLCASSLAPTGSSGNTIYFGEGSWLTVV.

The rearrangement uses TRBV5-1 and TRBJ1-4; TRBD1 is a possible D gene (6 bases). The CDR3 contains 14 residues. Germline V gene sequence: CDR1 SGHRS, CDR2 YFSETQ. Trimming took 2 bases from V and 7 from J, leaving 12 bases between them. CDR3 protein: CASSFGQHAEKLFF. The CDR3 DNA follows: TGCGCCAGCAGCTTTGGACAGCACGCTGAAAAACTGTTTTTT.